These 5 T cell receptor beta chains share one sample of origin, sequenced in a study of shared clonotypes between healthy human individuals. Naivety among CD8 cells was defined by CD45RO negativity and positive CCR7 selection, thereby excluding terminally differentiated effector memory CD45RA+ cells. Produced via immunoSEQ multiplex PCR; TCRdb's table is partial and in-frame only. The sample shows about 2 million clones, approximately 95% of them seen only once. The material sequenced was naive CD8+ T cells sorted from blood. The origin of the receptors is a man aged 18 to 30 in good health.

The chain is built from TRBV13 and TRBJ2-3; 8 positions match TRBD2. The CDR3 runs 17 residues. The J segment lost 5 bases and the V segment lost 5 bases, leaving 15 bases of the junction unmatched. Germline-derived CDR1 and CDR2 are PRHDT and FYEKMQ (reference sequence). The CDR3 is CASSLAVAGSFRDTQYF. CDR3 sequence (DNA): TGTGCCAGCAGCCTAGCTGTAGCGGGGTCTTTCCGAGATACGCAGTATTTT.

This chain joins TRBV27 and TRBJ1-2; no firm D call. The CDR3 runs 13 residues. Looked up from germline, CDR1 is MNHEY and CDR2 is SMNVEV (reference sequence). The V end was cut by 3 bases, the J end by 3 bases, with 8 bases between. CDR3 bases: TGTGCCAGCAGTTTGGGTTGGGACTATGGCTACACCTTC. Its translation: CASSLGWDYGYTF.

The chain uses TRBV4-1 and TRBJ2-6, with D unclear. The germline V and J ends were trimmed by 2 bases and 4 bases, with 12 bases remaining between them. Looked up from germline, CDR1 is MGHRA and CDR2 is YSYEKL. The CDR3 consists of 16 residues. Here the CDR3 DNA reads TGCGCCAGCAGCCAATTCCAGGCCCCGGGGGCCAACGTCCTGACTTTC. It is translated as CASSQFQAPGANVLTF.

The CDR3 nucleotides are TGTGCCAGCAGCGTGGTTTCAGGGACTAGAGGAGAGACCCAGTACTTC. Its protein is CASSVVSGTRGETQYF. The chain couples TRBV9 to TRBJ2-5, with 8 positions matching TRBD2. The CDR3 is made up of 16 amino acids. Trimming cost V 2 bases and J 4 bases; bases outside gene matches: 10. The germline V gene encodes CDR1 SGDLS and CDR2 YYNGEE.

The chain combines TRBV13 with TRBJ1-6; the D is unclear. Germline CDR1 and CDR2: PRHDT and FYEKMQ (reference sequence). CDR3 size: 14 residues. The V end lost 5 bases, the J end lost 6 bases, and 11 bases lay between the germline ends. CDR3 amino acids: CASSPDGGNSPLHF. The DNA for the CDR3 is TGTGCCAGCAGCCCAGACGGAGGTAATTCACCCCTCCACTTT. Using reference TRBV13 and TRBJ1-6 for the parts outside the CDR3, the full variable domain is AAGVIQSPRHLIKEKRETATLKCYPIPRHDTVYWYQQGPGQDPQFLISFYEKMQSDKGSIPDRFSAQQFSDYHSELNMSSLELGDSALYFCASSPDGGNSPLHFGNGTRLTVT.